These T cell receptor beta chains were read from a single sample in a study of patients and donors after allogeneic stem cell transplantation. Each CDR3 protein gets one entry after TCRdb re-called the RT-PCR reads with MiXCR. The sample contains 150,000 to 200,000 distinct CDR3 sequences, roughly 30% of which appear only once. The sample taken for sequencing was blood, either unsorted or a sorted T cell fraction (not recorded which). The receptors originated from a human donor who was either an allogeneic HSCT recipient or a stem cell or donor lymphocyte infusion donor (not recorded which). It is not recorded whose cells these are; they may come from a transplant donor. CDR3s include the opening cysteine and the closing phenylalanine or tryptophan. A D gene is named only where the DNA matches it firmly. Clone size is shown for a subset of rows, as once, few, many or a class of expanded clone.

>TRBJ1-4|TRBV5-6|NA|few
CASSFYPNRIDEKLFF
TGTGCCAGCAGCTTCTATCCGAACAGGATTGATGAAAAACTGTTTTTT
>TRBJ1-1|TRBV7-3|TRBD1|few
CASSLTGTGGTEAFF
TGTGCCAGCAGCTTAACGGGGACAGGTGGCACTGAAGCTTTCTTT
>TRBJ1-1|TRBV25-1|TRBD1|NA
CASSEYYGQAEAFF
TGTGCCAGCAGTGAATACTATGGACAGGCTGAAGCTTTCTTT
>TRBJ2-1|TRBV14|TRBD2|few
CASSQAGVTSALSYNEQFF
TGTGCCAGCAGCCAAGCGGGAGTTACTAGCGCCTTATCCTACAATGAGCAGTTCTTC
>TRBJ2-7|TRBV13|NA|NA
CASTQRASYEQYF
TGTGCCAGCACTCAAAGGGCTTCCTACGAGCAGTACTTC
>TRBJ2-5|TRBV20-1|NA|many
CSVSPGKETQYF
TGCAGTGTCAGTCCGGGGAAAGAGACCCAGTACTTC
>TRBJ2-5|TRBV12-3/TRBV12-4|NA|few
CASKLGAQETQYF
TGTGCCAGCAAATTGGGGGCCCAAGAGACCCAGTACTTC
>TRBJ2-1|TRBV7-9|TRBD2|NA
CASSNGLAGYNEQFF
TGTGCCAGCAGCAACGGACTAGCGGGATACAATGAGCAGTTCTTC
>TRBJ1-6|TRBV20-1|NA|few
CSARDPPGAPLHF
TGCAGTGCTAGAGATCCCCCCGGGGCACCCCTCCACTTT
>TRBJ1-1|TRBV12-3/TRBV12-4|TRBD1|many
CASRTRDRGLWVTEAFF
TGTGCCAGCAGGACTCGGGACAGGGGGCTTTGGGTCACTGAAGCTTTCTTT
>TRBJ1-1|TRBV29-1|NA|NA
CSVKGRLGWEAFF
TGCAGCGTGAAAGGGCGTCTCGGCTGGGAAGCTTTCTTT
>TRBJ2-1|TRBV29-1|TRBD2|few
CSVEAWGGILASIYNEQFF
TGCAGCGTTGAAGCGTGGGGGGGAATTCTAGCGTCTATATACAATGAGCAGTTCTTC
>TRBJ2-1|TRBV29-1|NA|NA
CSGVSSSYNEQFF
TGCAGCGGTGTCAGTTCCTCCTACAATGAGCAGTTCTTC
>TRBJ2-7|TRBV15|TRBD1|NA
CATRRDLDREDEQYF
TGTGCCACCAGGAGAGATCTGGACAGGGAGGACGAGCAGTACTTC
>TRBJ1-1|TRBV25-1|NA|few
CASSIIGGSPEAFF
TGTGCCAGCAGTATTATAGGGGGGTCCCCTGAAGCTTTCTTT
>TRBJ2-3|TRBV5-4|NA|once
CASSWDPSTWTDTQYF
TGTGCCAGCAGCTGGGACCCCTCCACCTGGACAGATACGCAGTATTTT
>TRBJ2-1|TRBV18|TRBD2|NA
CASSPVVAGVEQFF
TGTGCCAGCTCACCCGTCGTAGCGGGAGTTGAGCAGTTCTTC